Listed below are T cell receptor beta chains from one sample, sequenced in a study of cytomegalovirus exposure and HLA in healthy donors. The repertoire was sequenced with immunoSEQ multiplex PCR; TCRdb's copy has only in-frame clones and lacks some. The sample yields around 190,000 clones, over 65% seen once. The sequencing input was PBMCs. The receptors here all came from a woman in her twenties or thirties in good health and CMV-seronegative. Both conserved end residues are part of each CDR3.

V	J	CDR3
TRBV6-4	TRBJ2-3	CASSDGPGTDTQYF
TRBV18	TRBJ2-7	CASSPARYEQYF
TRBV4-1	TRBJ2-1	CASSPSAGPFVNEQFF
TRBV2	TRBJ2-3	CACSWTSDTDTQYF
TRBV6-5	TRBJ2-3	CASSSQPRGQDTQYF
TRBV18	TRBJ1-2	CASSPPALRTMDYPF
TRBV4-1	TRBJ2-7	CASSHTLKRIPAGYEQYF
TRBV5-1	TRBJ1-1	CASSLAGQNTEAFF
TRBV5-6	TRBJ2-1	CASSFLTGLNNEQFF
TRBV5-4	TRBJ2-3	CAVIQDYGTDTQYF
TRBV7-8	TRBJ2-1	CASSLEVGGSYNEQFF
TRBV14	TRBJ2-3	CASSPWIAGYTDTQYF
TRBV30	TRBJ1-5	CAWSVDSNQPQHF
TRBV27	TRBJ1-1	CASSLRGQNTEAFF
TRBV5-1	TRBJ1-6	CASSSIQGDNSPLHF
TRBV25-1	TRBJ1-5	CASSEGTGGPNQPQHF
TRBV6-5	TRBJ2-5	CASPLRGSWETQYF
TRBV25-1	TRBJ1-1	CASRKGQANTEAFF
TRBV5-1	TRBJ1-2	CASSLMYSNYGYTF
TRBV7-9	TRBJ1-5	CASSSTGVRDSNQPQHF
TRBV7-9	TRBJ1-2	CSSSSFAGPGYTF
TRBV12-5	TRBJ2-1	CASGLGGRRENNEQFF
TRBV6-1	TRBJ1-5	CASSPRVHSNQPQHF
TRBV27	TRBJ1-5	CASSLTGSNQPQHF
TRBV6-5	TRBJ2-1	CASRRTGGWGEQFF
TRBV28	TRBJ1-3	CASSKGYRNTIYF
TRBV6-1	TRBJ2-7	CASTTTGPYEQYF
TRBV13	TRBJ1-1	CASSPGTPQIRPMF
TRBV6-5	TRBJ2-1	CASSSNRGNEQFF
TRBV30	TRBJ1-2	CAWGNPGSYGYTF
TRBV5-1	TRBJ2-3	CASSLSSGGASDTQYF
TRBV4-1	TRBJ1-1	CASSITGPLNTEAFF
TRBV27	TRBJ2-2	CASSLFRAGELFF
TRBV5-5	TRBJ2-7	CASSLAGGGYEQYF
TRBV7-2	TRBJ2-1	CASSATSGRRGEQFF
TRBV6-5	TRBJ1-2	CAVRGPGQGSLGYTF
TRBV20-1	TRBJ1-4	CSGTTGLELFF
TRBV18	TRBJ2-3	CASSSGTDTQYF